A single sample is the source of the 3 T cell receptor beta chains below, sequenced in a study of T cell responses to AZD1222 COVID-19 vaccine. TCRdb's table, derived via immunoSEQ multiplex PCR, lists solely in-frame clones and lacks some. The table lists around 100,000 clones, 84% of them singletons. Material: peripheral blood, obtained on day 0 of AZD1222 vaccination. Every receptor here comes from an adult in good health.

This chain's CDR3 is CASSKQGYSGNTIYF. The CDR3 coding sequence is TGTGCCAGCAGTAAACAGGGGTACTCTGGAAACACCATATATTTT. V usage is TRBV6-5 and J usage is TRBJ1-3; TRBD1 agrees at 7 bases. Germline CDR1 MNHEY, CDR2 SVGAGI. The CDR3 totals 15 residues. V was pared by 5 bases and J by 0 bases, with 4 bases of the junction left unmatched.

This clone appeared once. This chain joins TRBV27 and TRBJ2-7, with 7 nucleotides matching TRBD1. Germline V gene data show CDR1 as MNHEY and CDR2 as SMNVEV (reference sequence). The CDR3 covers 13 residues. V lost 7 bases and J lost 3; bases outside the gene matches: 6. This CDR3 reads CASKEQGNYEQYF. CDR3 DNA sequence: TGTGCCAGCAAGGAACAGGGGAACTACGAGCAGTACTTC.

The chain uses TRBV11-2 and TRBJ2-3; 11 nucleotides match TRBD2. From germline, CDR1 is SGHAT and CDR2 FQNNGV. CDR3 length equals 17 residues. J gave up 5 bases and V 1 base, and 8 bases lay outside the gene matches. As DNA, the CDR3 is TGTGCCAGCAGCTTAGTTAGCGGGGGGGCCCAGGGAGATACGCAGTATTTT. Amino acids: CASSLVSGGAQGDTQYF.